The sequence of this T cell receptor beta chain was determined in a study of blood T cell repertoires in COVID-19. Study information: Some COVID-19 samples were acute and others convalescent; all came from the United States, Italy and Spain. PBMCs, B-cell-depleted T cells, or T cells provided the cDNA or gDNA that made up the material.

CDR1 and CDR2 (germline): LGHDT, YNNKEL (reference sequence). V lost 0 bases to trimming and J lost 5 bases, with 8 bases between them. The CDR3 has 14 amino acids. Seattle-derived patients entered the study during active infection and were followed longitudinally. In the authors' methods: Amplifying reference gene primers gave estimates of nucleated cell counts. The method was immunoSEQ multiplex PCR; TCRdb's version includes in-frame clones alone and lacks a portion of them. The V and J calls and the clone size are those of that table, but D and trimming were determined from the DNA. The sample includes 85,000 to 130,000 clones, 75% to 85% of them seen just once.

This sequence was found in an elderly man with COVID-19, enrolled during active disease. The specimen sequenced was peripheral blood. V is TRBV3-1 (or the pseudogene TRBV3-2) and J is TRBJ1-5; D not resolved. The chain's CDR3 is CASSQDSGYQPQHF. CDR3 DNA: TGTGCCAGCAGCCAAGATTCGGGGTATCAGCCCCAGCATTTT.